This TCR beta chain was sequenced in a study of blood T cell repertoires in COVID-19. Study-level background: Some COVID-19 samples were acute and others convalescent; all came from the United States, Italy and Spain. PBMCs, B-cell-depleted T cells, or T cells were the source of the cDNA or gDNA that made up the material.

As processed by the authors: Reference gene primer amplification gave estimated nucleated cell counts. Profiled with immunoSEQ multiplex PCR; TCRdb holds only in-frame clones, not every one. V and J calls and clone size are as listed in that table; D and trimming were resolved from the DNA. There are approximately 230,000 clones in the sample; around four fifths occur only once, and 4.5% to 7% lies in the top ten. The CDR3 sequence is 16 residues long. V lost 0 bases, J lost 0 bases, and 7 bases lay in between. CDR1 and CDR2 from the germline V gene are SGHRS and YFSETQ. V is TRBV5-1 and J is TRBJ1-6; D remains unclear. The sequence came from a man aged 80 or over with acute or convalescent COVID-19. Sample: peripheral blood. CDR3 protein: CASSLDGSSYNSPLHF. The CDR3 bases are TGCGCCAGCAGCTTGGATGGCAGCTCCTATAATTCACCCCTCCACTTT.